This T cell receptor (beta chain) was observed in a study of tumor-infiltrating lymphocytes in primary liver carcinoma. Total RNA amounting to around 540 ng was the source from which TCR beta cDNA was made with a constant-region primer. For TCR beta, libraries were produced by three nested multiplex PCR rounds using slightly modified ARM-PCR. Each of the first two PCR rounds ran approximately 9 cycles with TRBV1-TRBV30 forward and C-beta reverse primers. MiXCR, applied by TCRdb to the multiplex PCR reads, yields one record per CDR3 protein. The data hold 300,000 to 400,000 distinct CDR3 sequences, with 60% to 80% observed a single time. This clonotype occurred a few times. Looked up from germline, CDR1 is SEHNR and CDR2 is FQNEAQ (reference sequence). The CDR3 extends over 15 amino acids. V gave up 6 bases and J gave up 6 bases; unmatched junction bases: 10. Unsorted whole blood supplied the blood RNA, and germline DNA was isolated too.

The clonotype was recovered from a man aged 40-49 years with primary liver carcinoma and hepatitis B virus infection. This chain connects TRBV7-9 to TRBJ2-3; TRBD1 matches 9 bases. The specimen was peripheral blood. The CDR3 DNA sequence: TGTGCCAGCAGTTTGCGGGACAGGGTCGGCGATACGCAGTATTTT. Translation: CASSLRDRVGDTQYF.